These 27 T cell receptor beta chains came from one sample sequenced in a study of blood T cell repertoires in COVID-19. Profiled with immunoSEQ multiplex PCR; TCRdb holds only in-frame clones, not every one. The table records fewer than 250,000 clones, over 80% of them present only once. Material for sequencing was PBMCs or T cells enriched from blood (not recorded which). All receptors derive from a woman aged 25-40 years with acute COVID-19.

The J gene is TRBJ2-5, the V gene TRBV27; 10 bases line up with TRBD2. CDR1 is MNHEY, CDR2 SMNVEV, per germline (reference sequence). The CDR3 is made up of 14 amino acids. V lost 5 bases, J lost 0 bases, and 0 bases stayed unmatched. The CDR3 region has the DNA TGTGCCAGCAGTGGACTAGCGGACCAAGAGACCCAGTACTTC. This encodes CASSGLADQETQYF.

J is TRBJ2-1 and V is TRBV3-1 (or the pseudogene TRBV3-2); 13 nucleotides agree with TRBD2. CDR3 length: 18 amino acids. With V trimmed by 3 bases and J by 2 bases, 7 bases remained unmatched. Germline V gene data show CDR1 as LGHDT and CDR2 as YNNKEL (reference sequence). The CDR3 coding sequence is TGTGCCAGCAGCCATACTAGCGGGGGGGGATCCGCCTACAATGAGCAGTTCTTC. Protein sequence: CASSHTSGGGSAYNEQFF.

CDR3 residues: CASGRGSNQPQHF. CDR3 bases: TGTGCCAGCGGTAGGGGTAGCAATCAGCCCCAGCATTTT. The rearrangement links TRBV21-1 to TRBJ1-5; the listed D gene, TRBD1, was not tested against the DNA. TRBV21-1 is a recognized pseudogene. The CDR3 has 13 amino acids.

This clone was seen more than once but under ten times. This chain uses TRBV11-2 with TRBJ1-4; 9 nucleotides agree with TRBD1. The germline CDR1 and CDR2 sequences are SGHAT and FQNNGV. V lost 0 bases to trimming and J lost 7 bases; unmatched junction nucleotides: 6. This CDR3 region has 16 residues. CDR3 in DNA: TGTGCCAGCAGCTTAGAAAACAGGGGGCGGGCTGAAAAACTGTTTTTT. It codes for CASSLENRGRAEKLFF.

The V call is TRBV27, the J call TRBJ1-1, with 9 bases matching TRBD1. Trimming at V came to 3 bases and at J to 3 bases, leaving 5 bases not matched to a gene. The CDR3 covers 15 residues. Germline V gives CDR1 MNHEY, CDR2 SMNVEV (reference sequence). CDR3 loop: CASSFGTGRDTEAFF. CDR3 sequence (DNA): TGTGCCAGCAGTTTTGGGACAGGGAGGGACACTGAAGCTTTCTTT.

V gene TRBV4-1 combines with J gene TRBJ2-7; 7 bases fit TRBD1. Losses at the gene ends were 4 bases for V and 3 bases for J; bases not matched to a gene: 3. The CDR3 is 13 amino acids. Germline V gene sequence: CDR1 MGHRA, CDR2 YSYEKL. CDR3 in DNA: TGCGCCAGCAGCCCCGGGACAGACTACGAGCAGTACTTC. Translation: CASSPGTDYEQYF.

On this clone: Other nucleotide sequences in the sample specify the same CDR3. The chain combines TRBV6-5 with TRBJ2-2, with a possible D match to TRBD1 (6 bases). CDR3 size: 14 residues. Germline V gives CDR1 MNHEY, CDR2 SVGAGI. V was pared by 0 bases and J by 5 bases, with 7 bases between. DNA for the CDR3: TGTGCCAGCAGTTACTCAAGGGGGACCGGGGAGCTGTTTTTT. This encodes CASSYSRGTGELFF.

This chain links TRBV13 with TRBJ2-1; 16 bases agree with TRBD2. The J segment lost 6 bases and the V segment lost 5 bases, leaving 4 bases of the junction unmatched. The CDR3 is made up of 16 amino acids. Germline V lookup: CDR1 PRHDT, CDR2 FYEKMQ (reference sequence). The DNA for the CDR3 is TGTGCCAGCAGCCCGGGACTAGCGGGGGGGCGCAATGAGCAGTTCTTC. Translating it yields CASSPGLAGGRNEQFF.

Here the CDR3 reads CASSLEAPRSPLHF. The DNA for the CDR3 is TGCGCCAGCAGCTTGGAAGCCCCACGCTCACCCCTCCACTTT. The chain carries TRBV5-1 and TRBJ1-6; D uncertain. The CDR3 has 14 amino acids. CDR1 and CDR2 from the germline V gene are SGHRS and YFSETQ. Deletions cut 0 bases from V and 10 bases from J, with 11 bases between.

This clone was picked up one time. V gene TRBV10-2 combines with J gene TRBJ1-5; the D is unclear. V lost 6 bases and J 4 bases, leaving 7 bases between the germline ends. The germline V gene encodes CDR1 WSHSY and CDR2 SAAADI. The length of the CDR3 is 12 residues. The CDR3 reads CASSSVNQPQHF. The CDR3 DNA reads as TGCGCCAGCAGCTCCGTTAATCAGCCCCAGCATTTT.

The rearrangement links TRBV5-4 to TRBJ2-2; possibly TRBD2 for D (6 bases). The V gene's germline CDR1 is SGHNT and CDR2 YYREEE (reference sequence). There are 19 residues in the CDR3. The V end was cut by 4 bases, the J end by 6 bases, with 28 bases between. CDR3 DNA: TGTGCCAGCAGCCTCCGGGACTCAGTTTTTCTAGACAGCGCCGGGGAGCTGTTTTTT. Translating it yields CASSLRDSVFLDSAGELFF.

The rearrangement joins TRBV6-5 to TRBJ2-7, with D hard to call. This CDR3 region has 16 residues. Germline CDR1 is MNHEY and CDR2 is SVGAGI. Trimming stripped 0 bases from V and 0 bases from J, with 12 bases between. The CDR3 coding sequence is TGTGCCAGCAGTTACTCTGCCCCAACGGGCTCCTACGAGCAGTACTTC. Residues: CASSYSAPTGSYEQYF.

This clone was observed a single time. The chain uses TRBV5-6 and TRBJ1-5, with 9 bases matching TRBD1. The germline V gene encodes CDR1 SGHDT and CDR2 YYEEEE. V shed 6 bases, J shed 3 bases, and the junction held 7 bases outside the gene matches. The CDR3 extends over 15 amino acids. DNA of the CDR3: TGTGCCAGCACCAAGGGACAGGGATTCAATCAGCCCCAGCATTTT. It yields the protein CASTKGQGFNQPQHF.

The chain links TRBV12-3 or TRBV12-4 to TRBJ2-7; possible D gene TRBD1, 5 bases. This CDR3 is 11 amino acids long. V lost 7 bases and J lost 6, with 10 bases in between. CDR3 in amino acids: CASTQGAEQYF. The CDR3 DNA reads as TGTGCCAGCACTCAAGGGGCCGAGCAGTACTTC.

The chain has TRBV5-4 and TRBJ2-3, with TRBD1 matching over 9 bases. The CDR3 extends over 15 amino acids. The trim removed 4 bases at V and 3 bases at J, leaving 6 bases unmatched. Germline CDR1 reads SGHNT; CDR2 reads YYREEE (reference sequence). This CDR3 is CASSQGQGGTDTQYF. CDR3 nucleotide sequence: TGTGCCAGCAGCCAGGGACAGGGAGGAACAGATACGCAGTATTTT.

The rearrangement links TRBV7-9 to TRBJ1-5, with TRBD1 matching over 7 bases. CDR3 length: 16 amino acids. The junction had 10 bases not matched to a gene; V was cut back by 1 base and J by 7 bases. Germline values: CDR1 SEHNR, CDR2 FQNEAQ (reference sequence). The CDR3 here is CASSLEGQAKGQPQHF. The CDR3 coding sequence is TGTGCCAGCAGCTTAGAAGGACAGGCCAAAGGACAGCCCCAGCATTTT. Supplemented by reference TRBV7-9 and TRBJ1-5, the full variable domain reads DTGVSQNPRHKITKRGQNVTFRCDPISEHNRLYWYRQTLGQGPEFLTYFQNEAQLEKSRLLSDRFSAERPKGSFSTLEIQRTEQGDSAMYLCASSLEGQAKGQPQHFGDGTRLSIL.

This clone came up once. The CDR3 sequence: CASSSRQGFYEQYF. The CDR3 DNA follows: TGTGCCAGCAGCTCGCGACAGGGATTTTACGAGCAGTACTTC. V is TRBV7-9 and J is TRBJ2-7; 7 positions agree with TRBD1. With 4 bases clipped from V and 4 bases from J, the junction kept 7 bases outside the gene matches. The germline V gene encodes CDR1 SEHNR and CDR2 FQNEAQ (reference sequence). The CDR3 covers 14 residues.

This clone has more than one count but fewer than ten. J is TRBJ2-7 and V is TRBV7-2; 11 bases agree with TRBD1. After removal of 1 base from V and 6 bases from J, the junction contained 5 bases not matched to a gene. This CDR3 contains 15 residues. Germline-derived CDR1 and CDR2 are SGHTA and FQGNSA. CDR3 residues: CASSLVGTGGSEQYF. The CDR3 DNA follows: TGTGCCAGCAGCTTAGTCGGGACAGGGGGTTCCGAGCAGTACTTC.

The V gene is TRBV6-2 or TRBV6-3, the J gene TRBJ2-3; 7 positions match TRBD1. Losses at the gene ends were 6 bases for V and 5 bases for J; bases not matched to a gene: 14. CDR1 MNHEY and CDR2 SVGEGT come from the germline V gene. The CDR3 loop spans 16 amino acids. The CDR3: CASSPDRDHTGDTQYF. The CDR3 coding sequence is TGTGCCAGCAGCCCCGACAGGGACCACACGGGAGATACGCAGTATTTT.

This chain links TRBV7-2 with TRBJ2-2; maybe TRBD2 (5 bases). The germline gives CDR1 SGHTA, CDR2 FQGNSA. V was trimmed by 1 base and J by 6 bases, leaving 18 bases between them. CDR3 length: 17 amino acids. DNA for the CDR3: TGTGCCAGCAGCTTAGGGACGGCAACTCGGAGGTCCGGGGAGCTGTTTTTT. Its protein is CASSLGTATRRSGELFF.

The chain recombines TRBV6-5 with TRBJ2-1; no definite D call. V lost 4 bases and J 1 base, leaving 11 bases between the germline ends. The CDR3 length is 15 residues. In germline, CDR1 is MNHEY, CDR2 SVGAGI. CDR3: CASSFHRQSYNEQFF. The CDR3 DNA sequence: TGTGCCAGCAGTTTCCATCGTCAGTCCTACAATGAGCAGTTCTTC.

V gene TRBV19 combines with J gene TRBJ2-7; D is unresolved. This CDR3 region has 13 residues. V was shortened by 1 base and J by 3 bases, with 7 bases between the two germline ends. CDR1 and CDR2 from the germline V gene are LNHDA and SQIVND (reference sequence). The CDR3 loop is CASSIGQDYEQYF. The DNA for the CDR3 is TGTGCCAGTAGTATAGGGCAGGACTACGAGCAGTACTTC.

The J gene is TRBJ2-1, the V gene TRBV27, with 7 bases that match TRBD2. The junction had 10 bases not matched to a gene; V was cut back by 3 bases and J by 8 bases. Germline V lookup: CDR1 MNHEY, CDR2 SMNVEV (reference sequence). This CDR3 contains 15 residues. CDR3 region: CASSFTRLAGHEQFF. DNA of the CDR3: TGTGCCAGCAGTTTCACCAGACTAGCTGGGCATGAGCAGTTCTTC.

The gene calls are TRBV3-1 (or the pseudogene TRBV3-2) and TRBJ1-6, with D tentatively TRBD1 (5 bases). The V gene lost 3 bases and the J gene lost 6 bases, with 9 bases spanning the gap. Germline assignment: CDR1 LGHDT and CDR2 YNNKEL (reference sequence). CDR3 size: 14 residues. For the CDR3, the DNA is TGTGCCAGCAGCCACTCTGACAGTAATTCACCCCTCCACTTT. This translates into CASSHSDSNSPLHF.

The rearrangement links TRBV19 to TRBJ1-1, with no clear D. The CDR3 sequence is 13 residues long. Germline-derived CDR1 and CDR2 are LNHDA and SQIVND (reference sequence). Trimming stripped 1 base from V and 6 bases from J, with 9 bases between. CDR3 bases: TGTGCCAGTAGTATAGGTTTGGCCGCTGAAGCTTTCTTT. This gives the protein CASSIGLAAEAFF.

The chain recombines TRBV5-1 with TRBJ1-6; 9 bases are a match to TRBD1. This CDR3 is built from 17 residues. V lost 3 bases and J lost 7; bases outside the gene matches: 11. CDR1 is SGHRS, CDR2 YFSETQ, per germline. This chain's CDR3 is CASSSTAGTGRNSPLHF. The CDR3 DNA is TGCGCCAGCAGCTCCACGGCCGGGACAGGGAGGAATTCACCCCTCCACTTT. The full variable domain, completed using reference TRBV5-1 and TRBJ1-6, is KAGVTQTPRYLIKTRGQQVTLSCSPISGHRSVSWYQQTPGQGLQFLFEYFSETQRNKGNFPGRFSGRQFSNSRSEMNVSTLELGDSALYLCASSSTAGTGRNSPLHFGNGTRLTVT.

The chain employs TRBV4-1 and TRBJ1-6; D not resolved. This CDR3 has 13 residues. Trimming took off 1 base at V and 18 bases at J, with 16 bases between the two ends. The germline CDR1 and CDR2 sequences are MGHRA and YSYEKL. The CDR3 protein is CASSQVVFSYPHF. The DNA for the CDR3 is TGCGCCAGCAGCCAAGTTGTATTTAGTTATCCCCACTTT.